The present T cell receptor (beta chain) was sequenced within a study of regulatory T cells in long-lasting Graves disease. Study conclusions and caveats: Persistent cases favored TRBV28, TRBJ1-2 and TRBJ2-5.

In building TCR beta libraries, iRepertoire HTBI primers were used together with Arm-PCR of CDR3 regions. From the multiplex PCR reads, TCRdb called clonotypes with MiXCR, one entry per CDR3 protein. The sample contains more than 450,000 distinct CDR3 sequences, around 15% of which appear only once. From germline, CDR1 is LNHNV and CDR2 YYDKDF (reference sequence). This CDR3 comprises 13 residues. The trim removed 5 bases at V and 1 base at J, leaving 1 base unmatched. Time point of the sample: newly diagnosed GD, antithyroid drugs for less than 3 months. The TCR library was made from RNA extracted from PBMCs. This clonotype has a handful of counts. Antigen unknown. This same sample was also taken into another study, of T cells in Graves' hyperthyroidism and ophthalmopathy. That source adds: On the basis of clinical symptoms, serum thyroxine and TRAb, thyroid ultrasound and orbital computed tomography, diagnoses were made. The HTBI set primed first-round TCR CDR3 RT-PCR. Blood held most thyroid clonotypes expanded above 0.001 frequency.

The TCR comes from a man aged 35-49 years with Graves disease. The chain is built from TRBV15 and TRBJ2-5, with TRBD1 matching over 7 bases. The starting material was peripheral blood mononuclear cells (PBMCs), obtained at new diagnosis, from a patient treated with antithyroid drugs. The CDR3 DNA is TGTGCCACCAGCCGGGACAGCCAAGAGACCCAGTACTTC. Encoded protein: CATSRDSQETQYF.